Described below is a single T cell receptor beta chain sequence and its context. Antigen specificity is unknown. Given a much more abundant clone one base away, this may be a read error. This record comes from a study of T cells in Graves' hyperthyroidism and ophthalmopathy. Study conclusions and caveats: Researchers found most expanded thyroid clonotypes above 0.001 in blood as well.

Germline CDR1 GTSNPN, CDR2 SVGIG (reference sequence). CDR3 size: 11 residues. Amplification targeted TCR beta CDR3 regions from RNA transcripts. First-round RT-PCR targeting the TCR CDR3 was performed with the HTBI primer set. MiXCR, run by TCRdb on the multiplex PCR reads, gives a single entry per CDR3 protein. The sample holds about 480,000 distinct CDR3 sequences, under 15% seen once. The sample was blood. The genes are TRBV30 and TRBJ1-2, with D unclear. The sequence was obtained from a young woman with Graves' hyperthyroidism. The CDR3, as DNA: TGTGCCTGGGGTGTCTTTCGAGGCTACACCTTC. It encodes CAWGVFRGYTF.